The T cell receptor (beta chain) described here comes from a study of CD8+CD57+ T cells in acquired aplastic anemia. About the study: DNA from sorted CD4+ and CD8+ cells averaged around 3.5 ug.

Selection for sequencing was limited to patients who had shown CD8+CD57+ cell expansion by flow cytometry. Patients, without exception, had severe acquired aplastic anemia. Patients had received no therapy at the time of blood sampling. V shed 1 base and J shed 5 bases, with 6 bases lying between them. Germline CDR1 and CDR2: LNHNV and YYDKDF (reference sequence). This CDR3 has 13 amino acids. Investigators profiled TCR beta VDJ and CDR3 from genomic DNA template. TCRdb re-derived calls from the reads in MiXCR, one entry per CDR3 protein. The sample has about 200,000 distinct CDR3 sequences, approximately 65% seen once.

The sequencing input was sorted CD4+, CD8+, or CD8+CD57+ T cells (not recorded which) from PBMCs. This receptor was taken from a human donor with aplastic anemia. J is TRBJ2-1 and V is TRBV15; D is undetermined. CDR3 amino acids: CATSRGTNNEQFF. Here the CDR3 DNA reads TGTGCCACCAGCAGAGGGACCAACAATGAGCAGTTCTTC.